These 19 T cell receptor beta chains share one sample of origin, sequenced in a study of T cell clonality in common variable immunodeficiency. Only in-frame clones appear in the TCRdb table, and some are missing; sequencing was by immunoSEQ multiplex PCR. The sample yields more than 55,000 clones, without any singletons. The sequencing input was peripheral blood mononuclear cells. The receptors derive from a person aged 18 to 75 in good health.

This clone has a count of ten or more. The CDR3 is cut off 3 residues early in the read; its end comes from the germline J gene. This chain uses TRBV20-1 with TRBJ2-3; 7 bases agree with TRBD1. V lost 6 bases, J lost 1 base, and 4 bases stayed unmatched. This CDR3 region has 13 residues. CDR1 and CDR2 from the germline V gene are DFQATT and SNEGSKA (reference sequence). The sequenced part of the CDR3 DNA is TGCAGTGCGGGACAGAGCGGCACAGATACG. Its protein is CSAGQSGTDT. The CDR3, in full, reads CSAGQSGTDTQYF.

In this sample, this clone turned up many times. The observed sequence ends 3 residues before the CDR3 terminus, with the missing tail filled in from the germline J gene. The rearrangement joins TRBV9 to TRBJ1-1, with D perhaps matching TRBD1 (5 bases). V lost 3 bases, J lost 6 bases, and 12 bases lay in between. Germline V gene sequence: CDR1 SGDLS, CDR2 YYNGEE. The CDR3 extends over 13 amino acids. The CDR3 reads CASSGQSSPEAFF. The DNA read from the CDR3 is TGTGCCAGCAGCGGACAGAGCTCCCCTGAA.

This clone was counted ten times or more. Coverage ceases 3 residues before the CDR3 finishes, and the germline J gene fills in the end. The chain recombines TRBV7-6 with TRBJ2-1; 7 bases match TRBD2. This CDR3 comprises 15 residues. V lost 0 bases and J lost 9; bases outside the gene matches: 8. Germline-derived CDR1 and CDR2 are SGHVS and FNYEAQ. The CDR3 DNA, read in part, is TGTGCCAGCAGCTTAGCCAGCGGGAAAATCGGTGAG. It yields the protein CASSLASGKIGE. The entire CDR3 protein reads CASSLASGKIGEQFF. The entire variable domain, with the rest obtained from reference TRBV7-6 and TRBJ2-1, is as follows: GAGVSQSPRYKVTKRGQDVALRCDPISGHVSLYWYRQALGQGPEFLTYFNYEAQQDKSGLPNDRFSAERPEGSISTLTIQRTEQRDSAMYRCASSLASGKIGEQFFGPGTRLTVL.

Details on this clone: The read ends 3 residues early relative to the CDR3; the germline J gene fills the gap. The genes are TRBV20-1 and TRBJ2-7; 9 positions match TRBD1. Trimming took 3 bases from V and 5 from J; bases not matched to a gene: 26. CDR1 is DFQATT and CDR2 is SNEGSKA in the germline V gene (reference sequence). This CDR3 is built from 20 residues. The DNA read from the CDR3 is TGCAGTGCTAGGAGAGAGAGCCGGGACAGGGACTGGTCCATAGGCGACGAG. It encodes CSARRESRDRDWSIGDE. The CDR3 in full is CSARRESRDRDWSIGDEQYF.

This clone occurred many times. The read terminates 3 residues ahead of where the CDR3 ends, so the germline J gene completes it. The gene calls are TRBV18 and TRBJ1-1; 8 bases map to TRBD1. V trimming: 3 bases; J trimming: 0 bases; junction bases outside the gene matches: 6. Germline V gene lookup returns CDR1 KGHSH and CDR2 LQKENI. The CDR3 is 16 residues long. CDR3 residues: CASSPGQAAMNTEAFF. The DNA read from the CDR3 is TGTGCCAGCTCACCGGGACAGGCCGCGATGAACACTGAA.

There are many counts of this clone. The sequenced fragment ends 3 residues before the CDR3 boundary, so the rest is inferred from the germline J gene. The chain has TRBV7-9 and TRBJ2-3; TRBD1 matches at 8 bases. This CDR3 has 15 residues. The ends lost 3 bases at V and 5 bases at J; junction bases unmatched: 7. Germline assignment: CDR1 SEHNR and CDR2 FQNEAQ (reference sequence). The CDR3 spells CASSFLTGVGDTQYF. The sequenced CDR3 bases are TGTGCCAGCAGCTTTTTGACAGGGGTGGGAGATACG. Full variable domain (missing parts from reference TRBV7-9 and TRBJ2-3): DTGVSQNPRHKITKRGQNVTFRCDPISEHNRLYWYRQTLGQGPEFLTYFQNEAQLEKSRLLSDRFSAERPKGSFSTLEIQRTEQGDSAMYLCASSFLTGVGDTQYFGPGTRLTVL.

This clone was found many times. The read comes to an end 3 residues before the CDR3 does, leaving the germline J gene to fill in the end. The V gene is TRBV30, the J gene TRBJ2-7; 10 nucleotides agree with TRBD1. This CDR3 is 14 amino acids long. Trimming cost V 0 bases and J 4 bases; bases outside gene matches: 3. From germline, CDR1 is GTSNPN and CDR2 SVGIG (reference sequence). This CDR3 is CAWSVMGQGYEQYF. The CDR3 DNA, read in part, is TGTGCCTGGAGTGTAATGGGACAGGGGTACGAG.

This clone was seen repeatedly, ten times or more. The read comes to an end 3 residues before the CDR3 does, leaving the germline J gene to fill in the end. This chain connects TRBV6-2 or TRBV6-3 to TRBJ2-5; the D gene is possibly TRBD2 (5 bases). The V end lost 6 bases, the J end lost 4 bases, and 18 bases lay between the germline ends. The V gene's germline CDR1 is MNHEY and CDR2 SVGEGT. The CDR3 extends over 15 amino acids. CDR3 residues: CASSDVQLGGETQYF. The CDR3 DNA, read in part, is TGTGCCAGCAGCGACGTTCAACTAGGAGGAGAGACC.

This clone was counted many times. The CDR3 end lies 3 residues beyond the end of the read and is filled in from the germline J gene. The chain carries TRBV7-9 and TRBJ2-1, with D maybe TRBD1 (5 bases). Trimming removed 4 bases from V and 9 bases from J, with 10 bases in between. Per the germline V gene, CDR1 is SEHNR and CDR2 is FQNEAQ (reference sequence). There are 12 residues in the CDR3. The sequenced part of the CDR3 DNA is TGTGCCAGCAGCTGGGGCGGTTCTGAG. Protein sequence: CASSWGGSE. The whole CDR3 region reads CASSWGGSEQFF.

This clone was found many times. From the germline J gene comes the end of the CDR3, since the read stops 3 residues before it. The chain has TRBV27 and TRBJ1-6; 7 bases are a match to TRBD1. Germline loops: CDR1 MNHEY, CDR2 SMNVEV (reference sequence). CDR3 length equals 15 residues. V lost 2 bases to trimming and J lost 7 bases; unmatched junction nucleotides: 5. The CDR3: CASSLDRAANSPLHF. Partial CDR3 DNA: TGTGCCAGCAGTTTAGACAGGGCGGCGAATTCACCC.

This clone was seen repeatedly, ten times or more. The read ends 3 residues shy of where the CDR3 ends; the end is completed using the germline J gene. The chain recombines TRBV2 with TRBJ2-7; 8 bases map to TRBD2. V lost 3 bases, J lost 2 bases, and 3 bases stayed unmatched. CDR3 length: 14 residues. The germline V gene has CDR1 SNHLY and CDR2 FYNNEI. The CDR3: CASSEAGGPYEQYF. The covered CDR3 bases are TGTGCCAGCAGTGAGGCGGGAGGACCCTACGAG. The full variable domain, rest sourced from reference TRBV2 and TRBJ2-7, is EPEVTQTPSHQVTQMGQEVILRCVPISNHLYFYWYRQILGQKVEFLVSFYNNEISEKSEIFDDQFSVERPDGSNFTLKIRSTKLEDSAMYFCASSEAGGPYEQYFGPGTRLTVT.

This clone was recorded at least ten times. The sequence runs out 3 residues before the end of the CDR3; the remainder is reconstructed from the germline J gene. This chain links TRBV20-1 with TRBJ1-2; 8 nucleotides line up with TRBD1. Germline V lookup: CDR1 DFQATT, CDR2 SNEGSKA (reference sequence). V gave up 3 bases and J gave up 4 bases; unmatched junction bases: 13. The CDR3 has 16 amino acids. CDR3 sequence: CSASVQQGDLGYGYTF. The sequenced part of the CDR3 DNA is TGCAGTGCTAGTGTCCAACAGGGGGATCTTGGCTATGGC.

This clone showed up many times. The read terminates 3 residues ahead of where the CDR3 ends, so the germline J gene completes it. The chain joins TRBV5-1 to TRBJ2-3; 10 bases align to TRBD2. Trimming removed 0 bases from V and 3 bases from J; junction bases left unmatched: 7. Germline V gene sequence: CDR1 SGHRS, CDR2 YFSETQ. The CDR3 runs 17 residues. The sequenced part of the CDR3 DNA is TGCGCCAGCAGCTTGGCCTCGGCTAGCGGGAGAACAGATACG. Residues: CASSLASASGRTDT. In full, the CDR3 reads CASSLASASGRTDTQYF.

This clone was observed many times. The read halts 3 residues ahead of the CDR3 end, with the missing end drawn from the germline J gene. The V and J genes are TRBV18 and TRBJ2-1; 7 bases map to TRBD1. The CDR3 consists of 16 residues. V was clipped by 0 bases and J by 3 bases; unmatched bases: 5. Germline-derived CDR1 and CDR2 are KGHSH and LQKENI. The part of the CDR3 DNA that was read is TGTGCCAGCTCACCACCGGTAGGGGGCCTCTACAATGAG. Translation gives CASSPPVGGLYNE. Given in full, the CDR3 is CASSPPVGGLYNEQFF.

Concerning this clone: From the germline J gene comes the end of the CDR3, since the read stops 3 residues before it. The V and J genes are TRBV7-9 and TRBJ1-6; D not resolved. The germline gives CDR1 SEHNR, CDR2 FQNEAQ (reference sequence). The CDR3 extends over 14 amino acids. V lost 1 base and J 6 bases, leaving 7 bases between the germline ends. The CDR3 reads CASSLGPFNSPLHF. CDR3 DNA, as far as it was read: TGTGCCAGCAGCTTAGGGCCGTTTAATTCACCC.

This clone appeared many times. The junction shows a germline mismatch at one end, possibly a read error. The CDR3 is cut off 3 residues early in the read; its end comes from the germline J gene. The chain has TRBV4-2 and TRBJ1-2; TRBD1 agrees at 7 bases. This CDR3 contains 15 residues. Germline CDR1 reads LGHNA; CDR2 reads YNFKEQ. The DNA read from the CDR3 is TGCGCCAGCAGCCAAGCCCAACAGGGGATCTATGGC. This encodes CASSQAQQGIYG. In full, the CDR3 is CASSQAQQGIYGYTF.

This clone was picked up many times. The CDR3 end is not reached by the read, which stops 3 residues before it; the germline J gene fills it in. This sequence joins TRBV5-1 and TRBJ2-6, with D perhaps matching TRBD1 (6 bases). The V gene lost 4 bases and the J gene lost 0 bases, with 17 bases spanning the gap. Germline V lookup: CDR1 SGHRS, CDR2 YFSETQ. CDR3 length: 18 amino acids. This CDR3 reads CASSQLDRRSSGANVLTF. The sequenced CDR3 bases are TGCGCCAGCAGCCAACTAGACAGGAGAAGCTCTGGGGCCAACGTC.

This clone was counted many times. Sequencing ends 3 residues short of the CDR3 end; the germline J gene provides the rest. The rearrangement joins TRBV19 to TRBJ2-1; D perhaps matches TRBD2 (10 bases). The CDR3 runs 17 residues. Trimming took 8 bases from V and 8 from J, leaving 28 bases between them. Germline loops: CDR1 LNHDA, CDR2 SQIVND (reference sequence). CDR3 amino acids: CASSTTGGGTSVYEQFF. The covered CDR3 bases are TGTGCCAGTTCCACGACAGGGGGTGGGACTAGCGTCTATGAG.

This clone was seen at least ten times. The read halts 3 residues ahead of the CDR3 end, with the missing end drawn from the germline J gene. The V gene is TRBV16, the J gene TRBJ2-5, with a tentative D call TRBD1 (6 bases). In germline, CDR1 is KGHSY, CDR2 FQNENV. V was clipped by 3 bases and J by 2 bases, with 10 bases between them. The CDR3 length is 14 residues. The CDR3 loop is CASSHSGAQETQYF. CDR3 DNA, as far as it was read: TGTGCCAGCAGCCATTCAGGGGCACAAGAGACC.